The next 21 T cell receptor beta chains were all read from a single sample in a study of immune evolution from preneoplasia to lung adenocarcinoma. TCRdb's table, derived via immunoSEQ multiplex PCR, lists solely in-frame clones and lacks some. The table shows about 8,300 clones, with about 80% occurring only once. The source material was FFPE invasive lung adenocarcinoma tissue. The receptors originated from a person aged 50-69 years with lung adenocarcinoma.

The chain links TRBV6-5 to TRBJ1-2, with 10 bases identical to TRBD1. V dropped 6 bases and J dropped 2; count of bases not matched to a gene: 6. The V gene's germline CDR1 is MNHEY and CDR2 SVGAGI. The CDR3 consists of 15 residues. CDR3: CASRTTGGGNYGYTF. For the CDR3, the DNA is TGTGCCAGCAGAACGACAGGGGGCGGGAACTATGGCTACACCTTC.

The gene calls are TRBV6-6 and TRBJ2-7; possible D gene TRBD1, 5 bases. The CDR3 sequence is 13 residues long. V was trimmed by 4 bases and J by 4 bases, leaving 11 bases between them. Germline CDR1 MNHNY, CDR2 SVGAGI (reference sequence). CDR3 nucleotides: TGTGCCAGCAGTTCTCAGGGAACATACGAGCAGTACTTC. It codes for CASSSQGTYEQYF.

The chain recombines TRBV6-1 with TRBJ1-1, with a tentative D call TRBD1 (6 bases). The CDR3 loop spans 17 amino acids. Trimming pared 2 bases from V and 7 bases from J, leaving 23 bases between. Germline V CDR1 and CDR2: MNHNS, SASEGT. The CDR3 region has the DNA TGTGCCAGCAGTGAATTCGGCAGGGGAAGGGCCAGCGGTGAAGCTTTCTTT. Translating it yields CASSEFGRGRASGEAFF.

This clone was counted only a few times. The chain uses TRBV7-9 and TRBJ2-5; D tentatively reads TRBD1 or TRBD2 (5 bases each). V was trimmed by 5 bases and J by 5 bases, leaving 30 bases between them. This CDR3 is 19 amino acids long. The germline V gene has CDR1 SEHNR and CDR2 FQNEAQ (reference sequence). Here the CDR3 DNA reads TGTGCCAGCAGCACCCTAGCCGGGTTGCAGGGAAGGGGCAGGGAGACCCAGTACTTC. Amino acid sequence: CASSTLAGLQGRGRETQYF.

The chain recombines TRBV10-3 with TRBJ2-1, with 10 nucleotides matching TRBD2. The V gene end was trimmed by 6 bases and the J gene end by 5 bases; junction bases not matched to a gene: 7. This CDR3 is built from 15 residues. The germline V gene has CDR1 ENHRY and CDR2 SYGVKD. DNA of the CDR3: TGTGCCATCAGAACCGGACTAGCGGTAAACAATGAGCAGTTCTTC. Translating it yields CAIRTGLAVNNEQFF.

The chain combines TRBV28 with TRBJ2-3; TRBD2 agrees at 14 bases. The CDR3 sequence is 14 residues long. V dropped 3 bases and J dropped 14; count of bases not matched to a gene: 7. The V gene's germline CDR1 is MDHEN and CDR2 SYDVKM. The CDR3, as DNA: TGTGCCAGCAGTTTGGGACTAGCGGGAGCATTACGGTATTTT. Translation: CASSLGLAGALRYF.

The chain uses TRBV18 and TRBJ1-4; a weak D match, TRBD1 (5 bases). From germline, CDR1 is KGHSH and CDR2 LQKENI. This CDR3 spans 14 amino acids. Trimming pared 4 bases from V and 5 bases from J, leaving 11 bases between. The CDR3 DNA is TGTGCCAGCTCACTCTCCGGGACCAATGAAAAACTGTTTTTT. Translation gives CASSLSGTNEKLFF.

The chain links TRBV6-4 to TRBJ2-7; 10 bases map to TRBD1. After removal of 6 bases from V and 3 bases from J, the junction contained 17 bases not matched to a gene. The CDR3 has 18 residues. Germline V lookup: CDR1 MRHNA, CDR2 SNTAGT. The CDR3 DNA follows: TGTGCCAGCAGGGATGGGACAGGGGCCCTTCATGAAGACTACGAGCAGTACTTC. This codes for CASRDGTGALHEDYEQYF.

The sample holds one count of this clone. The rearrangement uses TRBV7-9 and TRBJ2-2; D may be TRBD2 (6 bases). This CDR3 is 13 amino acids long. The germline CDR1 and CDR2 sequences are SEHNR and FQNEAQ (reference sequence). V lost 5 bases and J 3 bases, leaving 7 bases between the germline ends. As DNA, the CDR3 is TGTGCCAGCAGCCGGGAGTACACCGGGGAGCTGTTTTTT. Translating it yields CASSREYTGELFF.

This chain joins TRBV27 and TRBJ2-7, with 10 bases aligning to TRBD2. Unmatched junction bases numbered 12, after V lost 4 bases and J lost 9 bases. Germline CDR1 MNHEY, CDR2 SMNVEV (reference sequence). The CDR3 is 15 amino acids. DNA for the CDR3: TGTGCCAGCAGTTCGGTAGCGGGAGGTTTCCAGACGCAGTACTTC. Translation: CASSSVAGGFQTQYF.

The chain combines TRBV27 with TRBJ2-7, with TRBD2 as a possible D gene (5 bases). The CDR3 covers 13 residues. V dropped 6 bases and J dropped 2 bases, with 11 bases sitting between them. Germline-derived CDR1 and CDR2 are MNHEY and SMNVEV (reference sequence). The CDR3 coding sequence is TGTGCCAGCAGGCGAGAGGGAACCTACGAGCAGTACTTC. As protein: CASRREGTYEQYF.

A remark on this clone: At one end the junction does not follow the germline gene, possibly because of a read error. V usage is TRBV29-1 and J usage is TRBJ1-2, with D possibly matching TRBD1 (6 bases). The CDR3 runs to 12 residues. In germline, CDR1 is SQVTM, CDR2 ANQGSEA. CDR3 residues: CSVGQQGYDYTF. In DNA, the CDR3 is TGCAGCGTTGGCCAACAGGGATATGACTACACCTTC.

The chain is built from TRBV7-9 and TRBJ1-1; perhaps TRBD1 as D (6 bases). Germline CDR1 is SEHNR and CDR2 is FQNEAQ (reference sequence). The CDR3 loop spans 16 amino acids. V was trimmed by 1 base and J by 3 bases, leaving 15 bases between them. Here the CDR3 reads CASSLDWRGAHTEAFF. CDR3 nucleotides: TGTGCCAGCAGCTTAGATTGGCGGGGGGCGCACACTGAAGCTTTCTTT.

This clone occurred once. CDR3 DNA: TGTGCCAGCAGTGGAGTGAACACCGGGGAGCTGTTTTTT. The encoded protein is CASSGVNTGELFF. This chain connects TRBV5-4 to TRBJ2-2; D is unresolved. The V end was cut by 5 bases, the J end by 1 base, with 6 bases between. The CDR3 has 13 amino acids. The germline gives CDR1 SGHNT, CDR2 YYREEE (reference sequence).

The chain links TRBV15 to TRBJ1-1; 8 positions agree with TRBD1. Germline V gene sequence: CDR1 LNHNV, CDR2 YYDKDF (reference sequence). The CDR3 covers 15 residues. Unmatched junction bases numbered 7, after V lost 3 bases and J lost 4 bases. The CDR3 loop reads CATSRDRDWGTEAFF. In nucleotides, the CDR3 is TGTGCCACCAGCAGGGACAGGGATTGGGGCACTGAAGCTTTCTTT.

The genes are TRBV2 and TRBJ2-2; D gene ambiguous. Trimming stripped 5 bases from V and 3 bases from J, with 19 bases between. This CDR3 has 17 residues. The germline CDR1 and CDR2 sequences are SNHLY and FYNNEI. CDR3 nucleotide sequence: TGTGCCAGCAGTACCCCAAGGTTAGGAGAGGACACCGGGGAGCTGTTTTTT. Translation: CASSTPRLGEDTGELFF.

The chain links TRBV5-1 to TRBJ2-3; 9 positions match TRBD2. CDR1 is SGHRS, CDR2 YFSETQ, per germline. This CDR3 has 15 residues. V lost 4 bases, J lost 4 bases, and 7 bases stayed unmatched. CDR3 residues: CASSNSGSSADTQYF. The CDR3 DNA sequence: TGCGCCAGCAGCAATAGCGGGAGCAGTGCAGATACGCAGTATTTT. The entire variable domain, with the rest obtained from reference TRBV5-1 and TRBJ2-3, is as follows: KAGVTQTPRYLIKTRGQQVTLSCSPISGHRSVSWYQQTPGQGLQFLFEYFSETQRNKGNFPGRFSGRQFSNSRSEMNVSTLELGDSALYLCASSNSGSSADTQYFGPGTRLTVL.

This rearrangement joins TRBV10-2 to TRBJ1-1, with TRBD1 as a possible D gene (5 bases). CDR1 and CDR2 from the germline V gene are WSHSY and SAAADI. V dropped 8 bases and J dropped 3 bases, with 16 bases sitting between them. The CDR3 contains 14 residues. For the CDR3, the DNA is TGCGCCAGCTGTTTGGGACCCTATGACACTGAAGCTTTCTTT. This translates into CASCLGPYDTEAFF.

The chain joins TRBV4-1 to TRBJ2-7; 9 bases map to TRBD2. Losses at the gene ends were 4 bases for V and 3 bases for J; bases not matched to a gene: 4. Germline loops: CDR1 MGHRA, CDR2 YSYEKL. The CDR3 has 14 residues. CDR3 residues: CASSLTSGDYEQYF. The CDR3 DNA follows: TGCGCCAGCAGCCTGACTAGCGGAGACTACGAGCAGTACTTC.

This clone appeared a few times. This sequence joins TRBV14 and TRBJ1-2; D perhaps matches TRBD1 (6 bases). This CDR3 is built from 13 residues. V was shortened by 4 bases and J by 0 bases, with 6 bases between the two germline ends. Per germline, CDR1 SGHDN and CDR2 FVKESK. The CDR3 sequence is CASSRTANYGYTF. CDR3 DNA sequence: TGTGCCAGCAGCCGGACAGCTAACTATGGCTACACCTTC.

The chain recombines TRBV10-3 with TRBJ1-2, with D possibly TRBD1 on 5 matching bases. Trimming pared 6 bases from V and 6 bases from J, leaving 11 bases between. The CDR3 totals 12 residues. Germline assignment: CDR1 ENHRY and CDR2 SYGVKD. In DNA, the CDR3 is TGTGCCATCAGCCAGGGCCATGATGGCTACACCTTC. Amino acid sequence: CAISQGHDGYTF.